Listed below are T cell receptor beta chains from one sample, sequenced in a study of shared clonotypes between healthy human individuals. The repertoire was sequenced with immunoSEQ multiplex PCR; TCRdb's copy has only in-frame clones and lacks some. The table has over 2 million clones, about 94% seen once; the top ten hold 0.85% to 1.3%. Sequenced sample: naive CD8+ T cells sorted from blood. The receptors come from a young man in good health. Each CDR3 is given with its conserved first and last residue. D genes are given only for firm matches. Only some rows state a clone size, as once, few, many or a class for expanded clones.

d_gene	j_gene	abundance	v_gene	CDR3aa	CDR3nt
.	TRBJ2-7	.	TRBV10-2	CATHRDEQYF	TGCGCCACCCACAGGGACGAGCAGTACTTC
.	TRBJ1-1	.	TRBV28	CASSLRGGTNTEAFF	TGTGCCAGCAGTTTACGGGGGGGGACGAACACTGAAGCTTTCTTT
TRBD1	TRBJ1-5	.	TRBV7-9	CASSLGGQGIQPQHF	TGTGCCAGCAGCTTAGGGGGACAGGGAATTCAGCCCCAGCATTTT
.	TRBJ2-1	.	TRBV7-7	CASSPLPSYNEQFF	TGTGCTAGCAGCCCGTTGCCTTCCTACAATGAGCAGTTCTTC
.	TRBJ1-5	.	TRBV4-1	CASSPLIGSNQPQHF	TGCGCCAGCAGCCCTCTTATCGGGAGCAATCAGCCCCAGCATTTT
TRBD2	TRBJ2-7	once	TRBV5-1	CASSLRLAGAPHEQYF	TGCGCCAGCAGCCTCAGACTAGCGGGAGCTCCCCACGAGCAGTACTTC
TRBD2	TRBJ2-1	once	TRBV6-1	CASSGTSGFYNEQFF	TGTGCCAGCAGTGGCACTAGCGGGTTCTACAATGAGCAGTTCTTC
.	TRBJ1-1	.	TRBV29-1	CSVEGQGMNTEAFF	TGCAGCGTTGAAGGGCAGGGAATGAACACTGAAGCTTTCTTT
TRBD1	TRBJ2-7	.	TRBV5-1	CASSKGQGLTYEQYF	TGCGCCAGCAGCAAGGGACAGGGATTAACCTACGAGCAGTACTTC
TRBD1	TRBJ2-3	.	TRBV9	CASSLPLDRDRWTDTQYF	TGTGCCAGCAGCCTTCCCCTTGACCGGGACAGGTGGACGGATACGCAGTATTTT
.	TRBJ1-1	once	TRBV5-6	CASSLGVGTEAFF	TGTGCCAGCAGCTTGGGGGTGGGGACTGAAGCTTTCTTT
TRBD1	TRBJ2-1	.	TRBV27	CASSMTGWYNEQFF	TGTGCCAGCAGCATGACAGGGTGGTACAATGAGCAGTTCTTC
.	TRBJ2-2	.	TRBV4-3	CASSQGILNAGELFF	TGCGCCAGCAGCCAAGGCATTCTCAACGCCGGGGAGCTGTTTTTT
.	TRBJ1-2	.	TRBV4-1	CASSQERRLNHKTGYTF	TGCGCCAGCAGCCAAGAACGGCGTCTCAACCATAAAACTGGCTACACCTTC
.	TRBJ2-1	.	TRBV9	CASSVGGSGEQFF	TGTGCCAGCAGCGTAGGTGGGAGTGGGGAGCAGTTCTTC
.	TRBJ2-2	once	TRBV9	CASSVGLGSGGELFF	TGTGCCAGCAGCGTGGGTTTAGGATCGGGCGGGGAGCTGTTTTTT
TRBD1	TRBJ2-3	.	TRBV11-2	CASRRTGGTDTQYF	TGTGCCAGCAGGAGGACAGGGGGAACAGATACGCAGTATTTT
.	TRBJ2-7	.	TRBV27	CASSLLGGPNYEQYF	TGTGCCAGCAGTTTATTGGGGGGGCCCAACTACGAGCAGTACTTC
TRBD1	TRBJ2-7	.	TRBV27	CASSLVTGAFEQYF	TGTGCCAGCAGTTTAGTCACAGGGGCGTTCGAGCAGTACTTC
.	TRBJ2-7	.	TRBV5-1	CASSLRWGSTYEQYF	TGCGCCAGCAGCTTGAGGTGGGGCTCCACCTACGAGCAGTACTTC
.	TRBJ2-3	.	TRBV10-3	CAISAGPSFVPDTQYF	TGTGCCATCAGCGCCGGGCCCTCCTTCGTCCCAGATACGCAGTATTTT
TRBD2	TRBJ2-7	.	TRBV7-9	CASSLAGSSYEQYF	TGTGCCAGCAGTCTAGCGGGGAGCTCCTACGAGCAGTACTTC
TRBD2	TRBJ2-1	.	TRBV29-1	CSVEPSGSLNEQFF	TGCAGCGTTGAACCTAGCGGGAGTTTGAATGAGCAGTTCTTC
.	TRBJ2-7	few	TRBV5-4	CASSPEGYEQYF	TGTGCCAGCAGCCCTGAGGGCTACGAGCAGTACTTC
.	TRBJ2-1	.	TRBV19	CASIPTGVDPYNEQFF	TGTGCCAGTATTCCCACCGGGGTGGACCCCTACAATGAGCAGTTCTTC
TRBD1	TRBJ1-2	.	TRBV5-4	CASSSLGGTGEEPNYGYTF	TGTGCCAGCAGCTCCCTGGGGGGGACAGGGGAAGAGCCTAACTATGGCTACACCTTC
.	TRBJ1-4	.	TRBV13	CASSLGQLSHNEKLFF	TGTGCCAGCAGCCTTGGACAGCTAAGTCATAATGAAAAACTGTTTTTT
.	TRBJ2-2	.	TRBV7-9	CASKMQNTGELFF	TGTGCCAGCAAGATGCAGAACACCGGGGAGCTGTTTTTT